This T cell receptor (beta chain) was profiled in a study of cytomegalovirus exposure and HLA in healthy donors. Study-level findings and limits: In a later analysis, a genetic analysis reported fewer productive-TCR N-insertions in an Asian-associated ancestry cluster than the cohort average. In an earlier analysis, productive rearrangement rates for most beta V segments clustered near 87% or 30%.

It was with 60 Vbeta and 13 Jbeta primers that the PCR ran. Data came from immunoSEQ multiplex PCR; TCRdb stores just in-frame clones and leaves some out. The clone table shows under 200,000 clones, with the ten largest holding 2.1%. The V gene's germline CDR1 is KGHSH and CDR2 LQKENI. V was pared by 0 bases and J by 6 bases, with 20 bases between. The CDR3 spans 17 residues. On this clone: Antigen: not known.

The chain links TRBV18 to TRBJ1-2, with D possibly matching TRBD1 (6 bases). This sequence was found in a man aged 30 to 45 in good health and CMV-seronegative. Sequences were obtained from PBMCs. CDR3 nucleotide sequence: TGTGCCAGCTCACCACCCCGGGACATCTTTGTCGGCCATGGCTACACCTTC. This encodes CASSPPRDIFVGHGYTF.